The sequence of this T cell receptor beta chain was determined in a study of CD8 T cells in Susac syndrome. The CD8+ and CD4+ T cells were negatively isolated, with the TEMRA cells enriched by FACS. After extraction with the RNeasy kit, 0.5 to 1 ug of the RNA was reverse transcribed using random hexamers. Using its own MiXCR run on the immunoSEQ multiplex PCR reads, TCRdb lists one record per CDR3 protein. The table shows around 71,000 distinct CDR3 sequences, with just over 90% occurring only once. The source of this sequence is a human donor with Susac syndrome. The specimen sequenced was CD4+ T cells from PBMCs.

The CDR3 sequence is CASSLLAGLTDTQYF. CDR3 nucleotides: TGTGCCAGCAGCCTACTAGCGGGCCTCACAGATACGCAGTATTTT. The chain uses TRBV7-9 and TRBJ2-3, with 9 bases matching TRBD2. The CDR3 is 15 amino acids. V gave up 5 bases and J gave up 2 bases; unmatched junction bases: 5. Germline values: CDR1 SEHNR, CDR2 FQNEAQ (reference sequence).